The present T cell receptor (beta chain) was sequenced within a study of T cell repertoires in ileal Crohn's disease. Study as a whole: Postoperative therapy was given to about half: about 11 thiopurines, around 17 anti-TNF agents. Study-wide results and caveats: High-frequency clones were more common in sorted CD8 than CD4 cells. Active smokers at surgery had more clonal expansions than non-smokers.

Looked up from germline, CDR1 is SQVTM and CDR2 is ANQGSEA. After removal of 0 bases from V and 5 bases from J, the junction contained 9 bases not matched to a gene. CDR3 length equals 16 residues. Each sample's TCRB immunosequencing used around 500 nanograms of biopsy DNA. The protocol was immunoSEQ multiplex PCR, while the TCRdb copy is restricted to in-frame clones and leaves out a portion. This sample carries some 11,000 clones, roughly 79% of them seen once, and the ten largest clones take roughly 4.8%. For this clone: No antigen is known for it.

The J gene is TRBJ1-2, the V gene TRBV29-1, with TRBD1 matching 10 bases. The material sequenced was ileal tissue. This TCR came from an adult with Crohn's disease. The CDR3 here is CSVEDRVGTGVYGYTF. CDR3 DNA: TGCAGCGTTGAAGATCGTGTAGGGACAGGGGTTTATGGCTACACCTTC.